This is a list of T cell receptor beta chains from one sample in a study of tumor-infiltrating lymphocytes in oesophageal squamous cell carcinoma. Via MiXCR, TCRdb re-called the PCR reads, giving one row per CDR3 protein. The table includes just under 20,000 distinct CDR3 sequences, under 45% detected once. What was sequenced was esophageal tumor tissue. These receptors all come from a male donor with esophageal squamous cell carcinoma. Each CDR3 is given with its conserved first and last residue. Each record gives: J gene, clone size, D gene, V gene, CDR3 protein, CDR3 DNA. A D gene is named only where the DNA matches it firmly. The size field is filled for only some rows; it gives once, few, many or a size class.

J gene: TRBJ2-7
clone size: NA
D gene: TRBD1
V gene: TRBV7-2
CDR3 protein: CASSLVGTGSYEQYF
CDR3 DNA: TGTGCCAGCAGCTTAGTAGGGACAGGTTCCTACGAGCAGTACTTC

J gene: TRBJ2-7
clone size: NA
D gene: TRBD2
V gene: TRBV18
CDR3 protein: CASAQAGRNEQYF
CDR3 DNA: TGTGCCAGCGCACAAGCGGGGAGGAACGAGCAGTACTTC

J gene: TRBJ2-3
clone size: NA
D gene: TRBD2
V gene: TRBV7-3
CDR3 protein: CASSLMGTSGGPDTQYF
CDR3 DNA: TGTGCCAGCAGCTTAATGGGGACTAGCGGAGGCCCCGATACGCAGTATTTT

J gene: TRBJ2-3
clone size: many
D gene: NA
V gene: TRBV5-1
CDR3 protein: CASSLFPGTDTQYF
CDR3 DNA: TGCGCCAGCAGCTTGTTCCCGGGCACAGATACGCAGTATTTT

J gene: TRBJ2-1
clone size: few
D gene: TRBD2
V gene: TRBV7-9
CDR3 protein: CASSRWTSGRYNEQFF
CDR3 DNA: TGTGCCAGCAGCAGATGGACTAGCGGGAGGTACAATGAGCAGTTCTTC

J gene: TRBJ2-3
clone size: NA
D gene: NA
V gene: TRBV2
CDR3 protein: CASSEEGADTQYF
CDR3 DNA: TGTGCCAGCAGTGAAGAGGGGGCAGATACGCAGTATTTT

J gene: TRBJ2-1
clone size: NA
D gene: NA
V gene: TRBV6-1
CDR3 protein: CASSGGWGYNEQFF
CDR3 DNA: TGTGCCAGCAGCGGAGGGTGGGGTTACAATGAGCAGTTCTTC

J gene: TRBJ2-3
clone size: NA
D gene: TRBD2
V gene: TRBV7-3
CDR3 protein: CASSLAGVRDTQYF
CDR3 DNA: TGTGCCAGCAGCTTAGCGGGAGTTCGAGATACGCAGTATTTT

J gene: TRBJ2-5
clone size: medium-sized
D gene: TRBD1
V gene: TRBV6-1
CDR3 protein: CASSFETGWGETQYF
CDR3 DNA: TGTGCCAGCAGTTTTGAGACAGGGTGGGGAGAGACCCAGTACTTC

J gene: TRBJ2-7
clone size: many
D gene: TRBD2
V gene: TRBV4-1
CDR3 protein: CASSRGEGATREQYF
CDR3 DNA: TGCGCCAGCAGCCGGGGGGAGGGAGCCACGAGGGAGCAGTACTTC

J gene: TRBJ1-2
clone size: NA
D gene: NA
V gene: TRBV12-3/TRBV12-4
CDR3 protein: CASSLRGEGYGYTF
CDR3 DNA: TGTGCCAGCAGTTTACGGGGGGAGGGTTACGGCTACACCTTC

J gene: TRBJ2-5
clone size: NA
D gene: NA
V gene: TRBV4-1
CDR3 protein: CASSHQPRAEETQYF
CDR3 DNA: TGCGCCAGCAGCCATCAACCTAGGGCCGAAGAGACCCAGTACTTC

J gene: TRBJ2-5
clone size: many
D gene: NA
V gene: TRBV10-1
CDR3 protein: CASSEQGPQETQYF
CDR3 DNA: TGCGCCAGCAGTGAGCAGGGGCCACAAGAGACCCAGTACTTC

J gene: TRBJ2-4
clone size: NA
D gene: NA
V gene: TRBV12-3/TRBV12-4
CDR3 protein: CASSLSVSIQYF
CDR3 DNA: TGTGCCAGCAGTTTATCAGTATCCATTCAGTACTTC

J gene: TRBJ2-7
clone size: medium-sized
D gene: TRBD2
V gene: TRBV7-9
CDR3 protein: CASSLGVGGADEQYF
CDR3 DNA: TGTGCCAGCAGCTTAGGAGTGGGAGGGGCGGACGAGCAGTACTTC

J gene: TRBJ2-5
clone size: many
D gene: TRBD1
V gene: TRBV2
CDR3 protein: CASSRDRGETQYF
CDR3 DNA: TGTGCCAGCAGTCGGGACAGGGGAGAGACCCAGTACTTC